The rows below give T cell receptor beta chains drawn from one sample of a study of Graves' ophthalmopathy and Graves' hyperthyroidism. TCRdb passed the multiplex PCR reads through MiXCR, listing each CDR3 protein once. The sample has roughly 1.1 million distinct CDR3 sequences, about 40% seen once. Material for sequencing was peripheral blood or thyroid tissue (not recorded which). These receptors were taken from an adult man with Graves' hyperthyroidism. Both conserved end residues are part of each CDR3. The D gene is left open where the match is weak. The size of a clone is reported for some rows only, either as once, few or many, or as a class for expanded clones.

>TRBJ2-5|TRBV7-2|NA|many
TGTGCCAGCAGCGAACTACAAGAGACCCAGTACTTC
CASSELQETQYF
>TRBJ2-2|TRBV11-3|TRBD1|NA
TGTGCCAGCAGCCCCGACACAGGGGTAATCGACACCGGGGAGCTGTTTTTT
CASSPDTGVIDTGELFF
>TRBJ1-1|TRBV5-4|NA|few
TGTGCCAGCAGCCCCCGTAGAGAGAACACTGAAGCTTTCTTT
CASSPRRENTEAFF
>TRBJ1-5|TRBV29-1|NA|many
TGCAGCGTTGCTCTCGGGGACGCGCACAATCAGCCCCAGCATTTT
CSVALGDAHNQPQHF
>TRBJ2-5|TRBV5-8|NA|many
TGTGCCAGCAGCTTGGATCCTACGCAAGAGACCCAGTACTTC
CASSLDPTQETQYF
>TRBJ2-7|TRBV4-2|TRBD1|NA
TGTGCCAGCAGCCAAGAGGCCGATTGGGACAGGGCTTACGAGCAGTACTTC
CASSQEADWDRAYEQYF
>TRBJ2-7|TRBV10-3|TRBD1|NA
TGTGCCACCGGGACAGGGCGTTCCGAGCAGTACTTC
CATGTGRSEQYF
>TRBJ2-7|TRBV7-8|NA|NA
TGTGCCAGCAGCCTCGGGACTGAAGCTTTCTACGAGCAGTACTTC
CASSLGTEAFYEQYF
>TRBJ1-2|TRBV10-3|NA|many
TGTGCCATCAGTCCCTCTTTGGGCAGGGATAACTATGGCTACACCTTC
CAISPSLGRDNYGYTF
>TRBJ2-1|TRBV9|NA|NA
TGTGCCAGCAGCGGGACCTCCTACAATGAGCAGTTCTTC
CASSGTSYNEQFF
>TRBJ1-1|TRBV6-1|NA|few
TGTGCCAGCATCCTCTCAGGTGGCTCGATGGACACTGAAGCTTTCTTT
CASILSGGSMDTEAFF
>TRBJ1-1|TRBV19|NA|NA
TGTGCCAGTAGTCTTTCGGGCCTGGCTACTGAAGCTTTCTTT
CASSLSGLATEAFF
>TRBJ1-4|TRBV29-1|NA|few
TGCAGCGTAGATTGGGGCGGTGAAAAACTGTTTTTT
CSVDWGGEKLFF
>TRBJ1-2|TRBV5-4|NA|NA
TGTGCCAGCAGCTTGGATGGGGTAGAGGGCTACACCTTC
CASSLDGVEGYTF
>TRBJ1-4|TRBV11-2|TRBD1|NA
TGTGCCAGCTCGGACAGGGATACTAATGAAAAACTGTTTTTT
CASSDRDTNEKLFF
>TRBJ1-3|TRBV7-9|NA|few
TGTGCCAGCAGCTTAGCCTTAGGGCATGGAAACACCATATATTTT
CASSLALGHGNTIYF
>TRBJ2-6|TRBV19|NA|many
TGTGCCAGTAGCACCGAGGGCTGGCACTCTGGGGCCAACGTCCTGACTTTC
CASSTEGWHSGANVLTF
>TRBJ2-7|TRBV4-1|NA|many
TGCGCCAGCAGCCAAGTGGCAGGGCGAGTGGAGCAGTACTTC
CASSQVAGRVEQYF
>TRBJ1-1|TRBV12-3/TRBV12-4|TRBD1|many
TGCGCCAGCAGCCCCAGGGGGCAAGGGAACACTGAAGCTTTCTTT
CASSPRGQGNTEAFF
>TRBJ2-5|TRBV10-3|NA|NA
TGTGCCATCAGGGGCAGTGGGACCCAGTACTTC
CAIRGSGTQYF
>TRBJ1-6|TRBV9|NA|NA
TGTGCCAGCAGCGACCCCCTCCACTTT
CASSDPLHF
>TRBJ1-4|TRBV29-1|TRBD1|NA
TGCAGCGTGCGAGGGACAGGGGTTCGCGAAAAACTGTTTTTT
CSVRGTGVREKLFF
>TRBJ2-2|TRBV6-5|NA|NA
TGTGCCAGCAGTTATGGGACTGACGGTCTCACCGGGGAGCTGTTTTTT
CASSYGTDGLTGELFF
>TRBJ2-2|TRBV11-3|NA|few
TGTGCCAGCAGCCCTCGGGGCTACACCGGGGAGCTGTTTTTT
CASSPRGYTGELFF
>TRBJ1-1|TRBV12-3/TRBV12-4|TRBD1|NA
TGTGCCAGCAGACTGACAGGGGGCAACACTGGTTGGAACACTGAAGCTTTCTTT
CASRLTGGNTGWNTEAFF